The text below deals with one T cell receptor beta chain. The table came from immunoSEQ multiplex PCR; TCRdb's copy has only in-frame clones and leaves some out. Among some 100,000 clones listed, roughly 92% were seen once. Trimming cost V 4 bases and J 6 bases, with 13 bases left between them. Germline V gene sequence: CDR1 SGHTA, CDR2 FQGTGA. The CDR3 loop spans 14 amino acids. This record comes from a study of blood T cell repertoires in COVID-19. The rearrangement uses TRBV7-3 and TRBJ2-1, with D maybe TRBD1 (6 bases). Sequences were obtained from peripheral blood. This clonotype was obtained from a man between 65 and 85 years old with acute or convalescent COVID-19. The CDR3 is CASSSQGSLNEQFF. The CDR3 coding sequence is TGTGCCAGCAGCTCCCAGGGGTCCCTCAATGAGCAGTTCTTC. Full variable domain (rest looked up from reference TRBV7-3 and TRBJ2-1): GAGVSQTPSNKVTEKGKYVELRCDPISGHTALYWYRQSLGQGPEFLIYFQGTGAADDSGLPNDRFFAVRPEGSVSTLKIQRTERGDSAVYLCASSSQGSLNEQFFGPGTRLTVL.